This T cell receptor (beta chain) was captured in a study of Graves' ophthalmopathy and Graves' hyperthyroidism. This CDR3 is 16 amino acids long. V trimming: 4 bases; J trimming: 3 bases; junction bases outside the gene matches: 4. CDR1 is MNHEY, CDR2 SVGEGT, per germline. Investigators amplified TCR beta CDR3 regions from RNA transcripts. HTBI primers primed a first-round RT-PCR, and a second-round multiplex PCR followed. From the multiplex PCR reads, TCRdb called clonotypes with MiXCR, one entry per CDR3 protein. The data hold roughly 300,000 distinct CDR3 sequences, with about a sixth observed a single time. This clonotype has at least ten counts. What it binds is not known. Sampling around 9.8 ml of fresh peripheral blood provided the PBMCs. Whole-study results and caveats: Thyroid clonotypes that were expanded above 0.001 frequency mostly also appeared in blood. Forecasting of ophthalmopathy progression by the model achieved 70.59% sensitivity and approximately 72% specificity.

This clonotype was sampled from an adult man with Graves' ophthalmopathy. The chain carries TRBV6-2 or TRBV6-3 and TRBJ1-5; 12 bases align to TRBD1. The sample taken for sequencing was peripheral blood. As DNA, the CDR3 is TGTGCCAGCAGTTCCGGGACAGGGGGCACCAATCAGCCCCAGCATTTT. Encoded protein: CASSSGTGGTNQPQHF.